The T cell receptor beta chain under discussion was sequenced for a study of identical twins. CDR1 and CDR2 (germline): SGHRS, YFSETQ. There are 15 residues in the CDR3. V lost 0 bases and J lost 10; bases outside the gene matches: 7. TCRdb reprocessed the 5' RACE reads via MiXCR and lists one record per CDR3 protein. The repertoire includes a few hundred thousand distinct CDR3 sequences, 9.6% of them detected once, and around 3.2% sits in the top ten. A remark on this clonotype: Its antigen is not known.

Study-level points and caveats: The presence of invariant MAIT and iNKT cells could partly confound analyses of zero-insertion sequences. Memory repertoires lacked the insertion deficit that abundant cord blood beta clonotypes showed. It was cross-sectional statistical analysis, not following the same donors, that the conclusions relied on.

This same sample was also part of a study on yellow fever vaccine responses in identical twins. From that paper: Twins reportedly mounted vaccine T cell responses that seemed partly convergent, partly personalized.

The source of this sequence is a woman in her late teens or twenties in good health. The rearrangement links TRBV5-1 to TRBJ1-6, with TRBD1 identical over 7 bases. The material sequenced was PBMCs. CDR3 bases: TGCGCCAGCAGCTTGGTTGGACAGGACCGGTCACCCCTCCACTTT. This encodes CASSLVGQDRSPLHF.